This TCR beta chain was profiled in a study of neurological immune-mediated disorders. Study-wide results and caveats: CDR3 amino acid sequences found in expanded clones were never shared across subjects, suggesting private repertoires in all groups.

TCRdb re-derived calls from the 5' RACE reads in MiXCR, one entry per CDR3 protein. The data contain around 100,000 distinct CDR3 sequences, under 14% of them singletons. The time point here: longitudinal time-point 3. Unsorted libraries were prepared from 2 million PBMCs held at -80 C. V shed 3 bases and J 3 bases; nucleotides not matched to a gene: 4. Per germline, CDR1 DFQATT and CDR2 SNEGSKA (reference sequence). CDR3 length: 13 amino acids. This clonotype was counted at least ten times. Its antigen is currently unknown. The sequence was collected from a female donor with HTLV-1-associated myelopathy (HAM/TSP). The source material was PBMCs. J is TRBJ2-7 and V is TRBV20-1, with 8 positions matching TRBD1. CDR3 sequence reads: CSARTGVGYEQYF. The DNA of the CDR3 is TGCAGTGCTAGGACAGGGGTTGGCTACGAGCAGTACTTC.